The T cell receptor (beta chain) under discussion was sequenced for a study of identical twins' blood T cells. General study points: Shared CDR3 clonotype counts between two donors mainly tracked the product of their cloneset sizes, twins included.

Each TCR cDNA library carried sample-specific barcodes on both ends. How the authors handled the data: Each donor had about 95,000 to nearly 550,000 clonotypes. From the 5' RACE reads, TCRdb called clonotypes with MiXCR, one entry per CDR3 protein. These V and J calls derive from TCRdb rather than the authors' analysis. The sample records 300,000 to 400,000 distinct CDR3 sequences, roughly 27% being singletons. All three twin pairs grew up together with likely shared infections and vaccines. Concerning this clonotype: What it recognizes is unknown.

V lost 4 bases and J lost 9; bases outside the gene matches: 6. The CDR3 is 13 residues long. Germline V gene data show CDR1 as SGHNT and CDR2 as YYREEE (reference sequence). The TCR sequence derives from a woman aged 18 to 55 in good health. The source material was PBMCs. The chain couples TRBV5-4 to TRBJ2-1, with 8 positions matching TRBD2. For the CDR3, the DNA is TGTGCCAGCAGCCCGGGACTAGATGGTGAGCAGTTCTTC. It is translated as CASSPGLDGEQFF.